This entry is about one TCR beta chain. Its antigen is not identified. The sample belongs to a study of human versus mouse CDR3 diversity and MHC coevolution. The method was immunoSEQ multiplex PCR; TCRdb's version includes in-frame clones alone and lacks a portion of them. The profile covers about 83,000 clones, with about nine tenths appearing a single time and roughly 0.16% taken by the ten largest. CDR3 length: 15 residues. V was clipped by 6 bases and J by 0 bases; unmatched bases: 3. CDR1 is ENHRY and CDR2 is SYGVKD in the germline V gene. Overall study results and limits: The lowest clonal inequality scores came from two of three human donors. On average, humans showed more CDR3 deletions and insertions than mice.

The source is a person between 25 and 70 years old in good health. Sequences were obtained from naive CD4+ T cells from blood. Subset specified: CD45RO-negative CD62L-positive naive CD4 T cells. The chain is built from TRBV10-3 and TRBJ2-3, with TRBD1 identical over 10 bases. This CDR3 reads CAIRTGGRSTDTQYF. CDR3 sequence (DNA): TGTGCCATCAGGACAGGGGGCCGAAGCACAGATACGCAGTATTTT.